This T cell receptor beta chain was documented in a study of T cell repertoires in cytomegalovirus infection. The wider study: Signatures in public TCR beta sequences pointed to both CMV infection and matching HLA type.

The V and J ends lost 2 bases and 9 bases, in that order; junction bases with no gene match: 7. This CDR3 comprises 14 residues. The germline V gene encodes CDR1 GTSNPN and CDR2 SVGIG (reference sequence). General observations from the study: HLA-C-restricted, CMV-specific TCR beta clonotypes were dominant ex vivo. CMV carriers with the relevant HLA were identified by cumulative public TCR beta family frequency.

TCRdb fed the reads into MiXCR, producing one record per CDR3 protein. Seen here are around 130,000 distinct CDR3 sequences, roughly 9% observed once, and the top ten hold 10%. This clonotype was recorded at least ten times. Its antigen is undetermined. This chain uses TRBV30 with TRBJ2-1; 10 bases align to TRBD1. Sequencing was done on a sample of PBMCs. The origin of this receptor is a human donor in good health (CMV status not recorded). Some clones in this sample may be carry-over from other donors' samples. The CDR3 is CAWSTGTGVGEQFF. For the CDR3, the DNA is TGTGCCTGGAGTACCGGGACAGGGGTAGGTGAGCAGTTCTTC. The whole variable domain, filled in from reference TRBV30 and TRBJ2-1, reads SQTIHQWPATLVQPVGSPLSLECTVEGTSNPNLYWYRQAAGRGLQLLFYSVGIGQISSEVPQNLSASRPQDRQFILSSKKLLLSDSGFYLCAWSTGTGVGEQFFGPGTRLTVL.